The 25 T cell receptor beta chains reported below all come from one sample, sequenced in a study of blood T cell repertoires in COVID-19. Some clones are missing from TCRdb's copy, which holds only in-frame ones; the method was immunoSEQ multiplex PCR. Among under 200,000 clones listed, about nine tenths were seen once. The specimen sequenced was peripheral blood. These receptor sequences come from a woman aged 60-75 years with COVID-19, enrolled during active disease.

The V and J genes are TRBV30 and TRBJ2-7, with 10 bases fitting TRBD2. CDR3 length: 14 residues. V lost 5 bases to trimming and J lost 0 bases; unmatched junction nucleotides: 4. Per the germline V gene, CDR1 is GTSNPN and CDR2 is SVGIG (reference sequence). In DNA, the CDR3 is TGTGCCTGGGACCTAGCGGGGGTCTCCTACGAGCAGTACTTC. As protein: CAWDLAGVSYEQYF.

The J gene is TRBJ2-1, the V gene TRBV5-6; 13 bases fit TRBD2. The CDR3 totals 19 residues. The ends lost 2 bases at V and 9 bases at J; junction bases unmatched: 17. Germline CDR1 reads SGHDT; CDR2 reads YYEEEE. CDR3 in amino acids: CASSLEGLWTSGSLGEQFF. The CDR3 nucleotides are TGTGCCAGCAGCTTAGAGGGTCTTTGGACTAGCGGGAGTTTGGGTGAGCAGTTCTTC. Using reference TRBV5-6 and TRBJ2-1 for the parts outside the CDR3, the full variable domain is DAGVTQSPTHLIKTRGQQVTLRCSPKSGHDTVSWYQQALGQGPQFIFQYYEEEERQRGNFPDRFSGHQFPNYSSELNVNALLLGDSALYLCASSLEGLWTSGSLGEQFFGPGTRLTVL.

The chain uses TRBV3-1 (or the pseudogene TRBV3-2) and TRBJ1-5; the D gene is possibly TRBD1 (6 bases). The CDR3 runs to 15 residues. Germline V gene data show CDR1 as LGHDT and CDR2 as YNNKEL (reference sequence). V was clipped by 2 bases and J by 6 bases, with 14 bases between them. Here the CDR3 DNA reads TGTGCCAGCAGCCAACAGGGGAGTTCAACTCAGCCCCAGCATTTT. Amino acids: CASSQQGSSTQPQHF.

The CDR3 loop reads CASRGMGQGTGELFF. CDR3 coding DNA: TGTGCCAGCAGAGGGATGGGACAGGGTACCGGGGAGCTGTTTTTT. The genes are TRBV6-5 and TRBJ2-2; TRBD1 agrees at 9 bases. This CDR3 is built from 15 residues. Trimming removed 6 bases from V and 5 bases from J; junction bases left unmatched: 7. Germline loops: CDR1 MNHEY, CDR2 SVGAGI.

J is TRBJ1-5 and V is TRBV4-3, with D unclear. The CDR3 is made up of 15 amino acids. Between the trimmed V and J ends, which lost 0 bases and 3 bases, there was a span of 9 bases. CDR1 LGHNA and CDR2 YSLEER come from the germline V gene. The CDR3: CASSQDSAANQPQHF. CDR3 DNA sequence: TGCGCCAGCAGCCAAGATTCGGCGGCCAATCAGCCCCAGCATTTT.

This chain joins TRBV5-1 and TRBJ2-1; a weak D match, TRBD1 (6 bases). The CDR3 contains 12 residues. V dropped 4 bases and J dropped 8 bases, with 10 bases sitting between them. CDR1 is SGHRS, CDR2 YFSETQ, per germline. This CDR3 is CASSLGGHEQFF. The CDR3 DNA follows: TGCGCCAGCAGCCTAGGGGGTCATGAGCAGTTCTTC.

V gene TRBV5-1 combines with J gene TRBJ2-1; 9 nucleotides match TRBD1. The CDR3 consists of 16 residues. V was clipped by 2 bases and J by 2 bases; unmatched bases: 5. The V gene's germline CDR1 is SGHRS and CDR2 YFSETQ. CDR3 sequence (DNA): TGCGCCAGCAGCTTAACGGGGACAGGGACCTACAATGAGCAGTTCTTC. Amino acids: CASSLTGTGTYNEQFF.

A few counts support this clone. The J gene is TRBJ2-7, the V gene TRBV6-5; 8 nucleotides align to TRBD1. Germline values: CDR1 MNHEY, CDR2 SVGAGI. The CDR3 covers 13 residues. Trimming cost V 2 bases and J 10 bases; bases outside gene matches: 7. The CDR3 sequence: CASSYVDRVDQYF. CDR3 sequence (DNA): TGTGCCAGCAGTTACGTGGACAGGGTTGATCAGTACTTC.

The chain links TRBV20-1 to TRBJ1-5, with D perhaps matching TRBD1 (6 bases). Germline-derived CDR1 and CDR2 are DFQATT and SNEGSKA (reference sequence). With 3 bases removed from V and 4 bases from J, the gap between germline ends came to 13 bases. The CDR3 is 14 amino acids. The CDR3 DNA reads as TGCAGTGCTAGTGTCAGGGGTGGTAATCAGCCCCAGCATTTT. Its protein is CSASVRGGNQPQHF.

The V gene is TRBV21-1, the J gene TRBJ1-1. TRBV21-1 is annotated as a pseudogene. This CDR3 has 18 amino acids. In DNA, the CDR3 is TGTGCCAGCAGCAAAGCGCTTGATTTTACCGACGCGGGAACTGAAGCTTTCTTT. Its protein product is CASSKALDFTDAGTEAFF.

This chain uses TRBV28 with TRBJ2-2, with D possibly TRBD1 on 6 matching bases. Germline V CDR1 and CDR2: MDHEN, SYDVKM. Trimming took off 5 bases at V and 0 bases at J, with 16 bases between the two ends. The CDR3 has 17 amino acids. The CDR3 coding sequence is TGTGCCAGCAGTCCCTCACTTGGACAGCCGAACACCGGGGAGCTGTTTTTT. Translation: CASSPSLGQPNTGELFF. Together with reference TRBV28 and TRBJ2-2, the CDR3 gives the full variable domain: DVKVTQSSRYLVKRTGEKVFLECVQDMDHENMFWYRQDPGLGLRLIYFSYDVKMKEKGDIPEGYSVSREKKERFSLILESASTNQTSMYLCASSPSLGQPNTGELFFGEGSRLTVL.

The chain couples TRBV30 to TRBJ1-1, with D uncertain. This CDR3 comprises 15 residues. V was trimmed by 2 bases and J by 4 bases, leaving 17 bases between them. The V gene's germline CDR1 is GTSNPN and CDR2 SVGIG (reference sequence). CDR3 loop: CAWSRRAKRGTEAFF. The CDR3 nucleotides read TGTGCCTGGAGTCGTCGGGCTAAGCGGGGCACTGAAGCTTTCTTT.

The rearrangement uses TRBV5-5 and TRBJ1-3; TRBD1 aligns across 7 bases. Germline V gives CDR1 SGHKS, CDR2 YYEKEE (reference sequence). The CDR3 has 14 amino acids. Unmatched junction bases numbered 1, after V lost 0 bases and J lost 4 bases. Here the CDR3 DNA reads TGTGCCAGCAGCTTGGGGACAGGCGGAAACACCATATATTTT. Its translation: CASSLGTGGNTIYF.

V and J are TRBV4-1 and TRBJ1-1; D gene ambiguous. The CDR3 has 16 residues. Germline V gives CDR1 MGHRA, CDR2 YSYEKL. The V end was cut by 1 base, the J end by 1 base, with 13 bases between. The CDR3 DNA is TGCGCCAGCAGCCAAGCGTTGACAAGGAAGAACACTGAAGCTTTCTTT. Translated: CASSQALTRKNTEAFF.

The chain employs TRBV4-3 and TRBJ2-1; D possibly corresponds to TRBD2 (6 bases). The CDR3 spans 18 residues. The V end lost 0 bases, the J end lost 1 base, and 16 bases lay between the germline ends. Germline CDR1 reads LGHNA; CDR2 reads YSLEER. CDR3 region: CASSQDSLGTSSYNEQFF. In nucleotides, the CDR3 is TGCGCCAGCAGCCAAGATTCGTTGGGGACTTCTTCCTACAATGAGCAGTTCTTC.

V usage is TRBV7-2 and J usage is TRBJ2-5, with 14 nucleotides matching TRBD2. The trim removed 3 bases at V and 7 bases at J, leaving 4 bases unmatched. The CDR3 covers 15 residues. Germline V gene sequence: CDR1 SGHTA, CDR2 FQGNSA. CDR3 region: CASSLGTSGGGTQYF. Written as DNA, the CDR3 is TGTGCCAGCAGCTTGGGGACTAGCGGGGGAGGGACCCAGTACTTC.

The chain uses TRBV12-3 or TRBV12-4 and TRBJ2-7; D not certain. CDR3 length: 11 residues. V was clipped by 2 bases and J by 11 bases, with 10 bases between them. CDR3 in amino acids: CASSLTGPEYF. The DNA of the CDR3 is TGTGCCAGCAGTTTAACGGGTCCCGAGTACTTC.

The rearrangement links TRBV28 to TRBJ1-2, with D tentatively TRBD1 (5 bases). Trimming shortened V by 5 bases and J by 8 bases, and 18 bases separated the two germline ends. CDR3 length: 14 amino acids. Germline CDR1 and CDR2: MDHEN and SYDVKM. The CDR3 here is CASSPSSRGSGYTF. The DNA of the CDR3 is TGTGCCAGCAGTCCCTCTTCAAGGGGATCGGGCTACACCTTC.

This clone was observed once. The chain has TRBV11-3 and TRBJ2-7; D is ambiguous. The germline V gene encodes CDR1 SGHNT and CDR2 YENEEA. The CDR3 spans 18 residues. Trimming removed 1 base from V and 1 base from J, with 20 bases in between. CDR3: CASSLGAFGRRPSYEQYF. The CDR3 nucleotides read TGTGCCAGCAGCTTAGGGGCGTTCGGCAGGCGCCCATCCTACGAGCAGTACTTC.

This CDR3 reads CASSLVDRRNYGYTF. CDR3 bases: TGTGCCAGCAGCTTAGTGGACAGGAGGAACTATGGCTACACCTTC. The genes are TRBV7-9 and TRBJ1-2, with 7 positions matching TRBD1. CDR3 length: 15 amino acids. From germline, CDR1 is SEHNR and CDR2 FQNEAQ (reference sequence). V was clipped by 1 base and J by 2 bases; unmatched bases: 4.

CDR3 loop: CASSEGGADTQYF. Here the CDR3 DNA reads TGCGCCAGCAGTGAAGGGGGTGCAGATACGCAGTATTTT. The rearrangement uses TRBV10-1 and TRBJ2-3, with a possible D match to TRBD1 (6 bases). Germline V gives CDR1 WNHNN, CDR2 SYGVQD (reference sequence). Between the trimmed V and J ends, which lost 3 bases and 4 bases, there was a span of 8 bases. There are 13 residues in the CDR3.

The chain uses TRBV7-2 and TRBJ2-2, with D perhaps matching TRBD2 (6 bases). V shed 5 bases and J shed 7 bases, with 14 bases lying between them. The CDR3 loop spans 14 amino acids. CDR1 and CDR2 from the germline V gene are SGHTA and FQGNSA. The CDR3 sequence: CASSPGTAGGELFF. DNA for the CDR3: TGTGCCAGCAGCCCAGGGACTGCCGGCGGGGAGCTGTTTTTT.

This clone was found a few times. The gene calls are TRBV7-9 and TRBJ2-7; TRBD2 matches at 11 bases. The germline V gene encodes CDR1 SEHNR and CDR2 FQNEAQ (reference sequence). After removal of 3 bases from V and 1 base from J, the junction contained 5 bases not matched to a gene. This CDR3 spans 16 amino acids. The CDR3: CASSFTSGSRSYEQYF. The CDR3 bases are TGTGCCAGCAGCTTTACTAGCGGGAGTAGATCCTACGAGCAGTACTTC.

This sequence joins TRBV3-1 (or the pseudogene TRBV3-2) and TRBJ2-3, with TRBD1 matching 8 bases. The CDR3 length is 15 residues. In germline, CDR1 is LGHDT, CDR2 YNNKEL (reference sequence). V lost 1 base to trimming and J lost 1 base; unmatched junction nucleotides: 1. The CDR3 protein is CASSQGTGRTDTQYF. CDR3 in DNA: TGTGCCAGCAGCCAAGGGACAGGGCGCACAGATACGCAGTATTTT.

The V gene is TRBV10-1, the J gene TRBJ1-1, with D maybe TRBD1 (5 bases). In germline, CDR1 is WNHNN, CDR2 SYGVQD (reference sequence). Trimming shortened V by 5 bases and J by 4 bases, and 11 bases separated the two germline ends. The CDR3 runs to 13 residues. As DNA, the CDR3 is TGCGCCAGCAGTAAAGGGGCTGGCACTGAAGCTTTCTTT. It is translated as CASSKGAGTEAFF.